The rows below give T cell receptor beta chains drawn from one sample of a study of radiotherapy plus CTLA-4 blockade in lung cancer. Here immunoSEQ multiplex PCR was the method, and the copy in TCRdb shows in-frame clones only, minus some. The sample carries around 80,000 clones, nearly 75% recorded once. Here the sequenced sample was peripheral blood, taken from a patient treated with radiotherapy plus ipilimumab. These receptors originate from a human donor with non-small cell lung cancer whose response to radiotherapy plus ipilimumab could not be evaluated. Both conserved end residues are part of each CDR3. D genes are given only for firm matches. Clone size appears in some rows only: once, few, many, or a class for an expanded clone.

TGTGCCAGCAGTATCCCGGGACAGAAGGCTGAAGCTTTCTTT	CASSIPGQKAEAFF	TRBD1	-	TRBV6-6	TRBJ1-1
TGTGCCAGCAGCTTAGAGGGTAGGGCGGGGGGGAATACGCAGTATTTT	CASSLEGRAGGNTQYF	TRBD2	-	TRBV11-2	TRBJ2-3
TGTGCCAGCTCACCTCTGGCGGGAAGGGCTGGCTACACCTTC	CASSPLAGRAGYTF	-	-	TRBV18	TRBJ1-2
TGTGCCTGGAGGGACAGGGCATACTCAGGAAACACCATATATTTT	CAWRDRAYSGNTIYF	TRBD1	-	TRBV30	TRBJ1-3
TGCGCCAGCAGCCTCCCCCGGACAGGACCGAACACCGGGGAGCTGTTTTTT	CASSLPRTGPNTGELFF	TRBD1	-	TRBV4-1	TRBJ2-2
TGTGCCAGCAGCTCGGGACTAGCGGGGGGAGTAGGTGAGCAGTTCTTC	CASSSGLAGGVGEQFF	TRBD2	-	TRBV7-9	TRBJ2-1
TGTGCCAGCAGCAAGACAGGGGAGTTTGGCTACACCTTC	CASSKTGEFGYTF	TRBD1	-	TRBV11-3	TRBJ1-2
TGTGCCAGCAGTCCCCAACGGACAGGGGAAGAGACCCAGTACTTC	CASSPQRTGEETQYF	TRBD1	-	TRBV27	TRBJ2-5
TGTGCCAGCAGTGAAGAAGGGTCCCTAGCGGGATACTCCTACGAGCAGTACTTC	CASSEEGSLAGYSYEQYF	TRBD2	-	TRBV6-1	TRBJ2-7
TGTGCCACCAGCAGAGATTCGCGGGCAAGCTCCTACGAGCAGTACTTC	CATSRDSRASSYEQYF	-	once	TRBV15	TRBJ2-7
TGTGCCAGCAGCAGCGGGACTTTCAGCACAGATACGCAGTATTTT	CASSSGTFSTDTQYF	TRBD2	few	TRBV28	TRBJ2-3
TGTGCCAGCAGTCCGCGGACTCCGAGCTCTGGAAACACCATATATTTT	CASSPRTPSSGNTIYF	-	-	TRBV27	TRBJ1-3
TGTGCCAGCAGCCTCGGGGCCTGGTGGCGGGAGGGAGGGAATGAGCAGTTCTTC	CASSLGAWWREGGNEQFF	TRBD2	-	TRBV11-1	TRBJ2-1
TGCGCCAGCCGGGACTCTGGAAACACCATATATTTT	CASRDSGNTIYF	-	-	TRBV5-1	TRBJ1-3
TGTGCCAGCAGCCGGGACATGTATGAAAAACTGTTTTTT	CASSRDMYEKLFF	-	-	TRBV2	TRBJ1-4
TGTGCCAGCAGCCAAGAATGGACAGGCTTCGGGCAGTACTTC	CASSQEWTGFGQYF	TRBD1	-	TRBV4-2	TRBJ2-7
TGCGCCAGCAGCTCTGGACAGGGTGGGTACGAGCAGTACTTC	CASSSGQGGYEQYF	TRBD1	-	TRBV5-1	TRBJ2-7
TGTGCCAGCAGCTTCCTCAGGGGTGGCTACACCTTC	CASSFLRGGYTF	-	-	TRBV11-2	TRBJ1-2
TGTGCCAGCAGTAGGACAGGGAGCAGCAATCAGCCCCAGCATTTT	CASSRTGSSNQPQHF	TRBD1	-	TRBV28	TRBJ1-5
TGTGCCAGCAGTTTATTGATGGGGGGGGAGACCCAGTACTTC	CASSLLMGGETQYF	TRBD2	-	TRBV27	TRBJ2-5
TGCGCCAGCAGCCCCCGACAGGGGACGACGCTAGGGGACAATGAGCAGTTCTTC	CASSPRQGTTLGDNEQFF	TRBD1	-	TRBV4-1	TRBJ2-1
TGCGCCAGCAGCTTGGTATGGGGGGAAGGCTACATCTTC	CASSLVWGEGYIF	-	-	TRBV5-1	TRBJ1-2
TGTGCCAGCACCGTTAGCCCCCAAAAGGGACACCTAACCTACGAGCAGTACTTC	CASTVSPQKGHLTYEQYF	-	-	TRBV28	TRBJ2-7
TGCGCCAGCAGCTTGAAAGTACCTCCTGGCGAGACCCAGTACTTC	CASSLKVPPGETQYF	-	-	TRBV5-1	TRBJ2-5
TGCGCCAGCAGCTTGGCCGGGAGGCCTGTCTACAATGAGCAGTTCTTC	CASSLAGRPVYNEQFF	TRBD2	-	TRBV5-1	TRBJ2-1
TGTGCCAGCAGCTTTTCTAGCGGGGTAGGGGAGGAGACCCAGTACTTC	CASSFSSGVGEETQYF	TRBD2	few	TRBV7-2	TRBJ2-5
TGTGCCAGCAGTTTCCGGTTTGGTAGCACAGATACGCAGTATTTT	CASSFRFGSTDTQYF	-	once	TRBV27	TRBJ2-3
TGCGCCAGCAGCCAAGATTCGCGGGTGCCCCGCACAGATACGCAGTATTTT	CASSQDSRVPRTDTQYF	-	-	TRBV4-3	TRBJ2-3
TGCGCCAGCAGCCAAGATGGCAGTCCTAACTATGGCTACACCTTC	CASSQDGSPNYGYTF	-	-	TRBV4-1	TRBJ1-2
TGTGCCATCGAGGCGGAGGGCCATGAGCAGTTCTTC	CAIEAEGHEQFF	-	-	TRBV10-3	TRBJ2-1
TGCGCCAGCAGCCGCTATATGAACACTGAAGCTTTCTTT	CASSRYMNTEAFF	-	-	TRBV4-3	TRBJ1-1
TGTGCCTGGAGTAAGGGGACTGGATACGAGCAGTACTTC	CAWSKGTGYEQYF	-	-	TRBV30	TRBJ2-7
TGTGCCAGTAGTAGATCCGGGACAGATAATCAGCCCCAGCATTTT	CASSRSGTDNQPQHF	TRBD1	once	TRBV19	TRBJ1-5
TGTGCCAGCAGCCCGACTAGCGGGAGTAACAACGAGCAGTACTTC	CASSPTSGSNNEQYF	TRBD2	-	TRBV7-8	TRBJ2-7
TGTGCCAGTAGTATCTCGGAGACTCCCTTAGGGGACTATGGCTACACCTTC	CASSISETPLGDYGYTF	-	-	TRBV19	TRBJ1-2
TGTGCCAGCAGCTCCGGACAGGGGGCCCCTTATAGCAATCAGCCCCAGCATTTT	CASSSGQGAPYSNQPQHF	TRBD1	-	TRBV5-5	TRBJ1-5
TGTGCCAGCAGCTTCAGAGGCTATGGCTACACCTTC	CASSFRGYGYTF	-	-	TRBV5-8	TRBJ1-2
TGTGCCAGCAGCAAAAATCCCCACAGGGCGGAACAGCCCCAGCATTTT	CASSKNPHRAEQPQHF	-	-	TRBV21-1	TRBJ1-5
TGTGCCAGTCGGGACAGGGGTTACGAGCAGTACTTC	CASRDRGYEQYF	TRBD1	-	TRBV11-3	TRBJ2-7
TGCGCCAGCAGCTTGGCAGGGCTAGCGGGAGAGACCCAGTACTTC	CASSLAGLAGETQYF	TRBD2	once	TRBV5-1	TRBJ2-5
TGTGCCAGCAGCCATGACTTTCAAGAGACCCAGTACTTC	CASSHDFQETQYF	-	-	TRBV7-6	TRBJ2-5
TGTGCCAGCAGCGTTGACAGGGGCCCCAGGGGCTACACCTTC	CASSVDRGPRGYTF	TRBD1	-	TRBV9	TRBJ1-2
TGTGCCAGCACGTCGGGACAGGGGAACACTGAAGCTTTCTTC	CASTSGQGNTEAFF	TRBD1	-	TRBV6-1	TRBJ1-1
TGTGCCAGCAGCCCCGGACTAGCACTCATCCATGAGCAGTTCTTC	CASSPGLALIHEQFF	TRBD2	once	TRBV13	TRBJ2-1
TGTGCCAGCAGCTTGGCGGGACTAGCGGGAGGAGAGACCCAGTACTTC	CASSLAGLAGGETQYF	TRBD2	-	TRBV5-4	TRBJ2-5